The source of this T cell receptor (beta chain) is a study of T cell repertoires in aging, cancer and after chemotherapy. About the research overall: Pre- and post-chemotherapy samples were paired from glioblastoma patients treated with temozolomide-based therapy. Study-level findings and limits: Median generation probability rose over the chemotherapy interval in each cancer cohort, suggesting rebound thymic output. Compared with age-matched healthy donors, untreated hematological or solid cancer patients showed higher blood TCR clonality. Healthy donors lost TCR diversity with age mainly through richness, cancer patients through richness and evenness.

V gave up 2 bases and J gave up 6 bases, with 11 bases separating them. This CDR3 spans 13 amino acids. Germline assignment: CDR1 SGHDT and CDR2 YYEEEE. As to this clonotype: Its antigen is not known.

Peripheral blood genomic DNA, not sorted cells or RNA, was the template. Rearranged V-D-J TRB sequences were amplified with a mixed TRB-A/B primer pool. TCRdb ran MiXCR on the multiplex PCR reads and lists one entry per CDR3 protein. The table shows about 2,000 distinct CDR3 sequences, with 64% occurring only once. The specimen sequenced was blood. This TCR derives from a human donor with a solid tumor. The chain joins TRBV5-6 to TRBJ1-2; the D gene is possibly TRBD1 (5 bases). The CDR3: CASSLKGEDGYTF. The CDR3 nucleotides read TGTGCCAGCAGCTTAAAAGGGGAAGATGGCTACACCTTC.